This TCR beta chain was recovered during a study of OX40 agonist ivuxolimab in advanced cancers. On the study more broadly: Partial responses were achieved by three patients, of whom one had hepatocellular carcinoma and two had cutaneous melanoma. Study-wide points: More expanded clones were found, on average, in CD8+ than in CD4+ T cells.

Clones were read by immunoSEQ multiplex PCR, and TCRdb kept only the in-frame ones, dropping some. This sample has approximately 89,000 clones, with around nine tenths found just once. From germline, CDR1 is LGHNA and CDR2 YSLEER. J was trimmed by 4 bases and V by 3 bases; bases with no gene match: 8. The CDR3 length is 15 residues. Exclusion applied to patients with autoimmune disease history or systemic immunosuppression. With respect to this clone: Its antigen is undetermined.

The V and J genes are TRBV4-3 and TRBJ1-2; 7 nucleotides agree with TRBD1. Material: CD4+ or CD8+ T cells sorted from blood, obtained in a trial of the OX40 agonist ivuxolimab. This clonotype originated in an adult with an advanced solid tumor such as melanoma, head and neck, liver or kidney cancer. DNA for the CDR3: TGCGCCAGCAGCCAGGGGCAGGGGGTTACCTATGGCTACACCTTC. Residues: CASSQGQGVTYGYTF.